This T cell receptor beta chain was observed in a study of T-cell reconstitution after alpha-beta-depleted transplantation in children. Only a few counts were recorded for this clonotype. Preparation of the TCRbeta library used unique molecular identifiers. TCRdb ran MiXCR on the PCR reads and lists one entry per CDR3 protein. The table includes about 410,000 distinct CDR3 sequences, over 20% detected once. Germline V gene sequence: CDR1 SQVTM, CDR2 ANQGSEA. CDR3 length: 14 amino acids. V was clipped by 5 bases and J by 3 bases, with 16 bases between them. The receptor was isolated from a human donor who donated a stem cell graft to a child with acute myeloid leukemia. This chain joins TRBV29-1 and TRBJ1-1; weak D call: TRBD1 (5 bases). Source: PBMCs from the stem cell graft donor, taken from the stem cell graft. The CDR3: CSVFRQSRYTEAFF. The CDR3, as DNA: TGCAGCGTTTTTCGACAGTCCCGATACACTGAAGCTTTCTTT.